This T cell receptor beta chain was documented in a study of T cell responses to AZD1222 COVID-19 vaccine. As to this clone: Antigen: not known.

Study conclusions and caveats: Repertoires were obtained solely post-peak T cell response. Donor demographics were predominantly white British with a female majority; clonal diversity may be underestimated. Nearly half of spike-specific TCRs reportedly target unmutated variant regions.

The table came from immunoSEQ multiplex PCR; TCRdb's copy has only in-frame clones and leaves some out. Found here are over 100,000 clones, over 70% of them singletons; the top ten hold over 6.5%. V lost 2 bases and J 3 bases, leaving 6 bases between the germline ends. Germline V gene sequence: CDR1 SGDLS, CDR2 YYNGEE. The CDR3 length is 13 residues. This clonotype was obtained from an adult in good health. Here the sequenced sample was peripheral blood, taken on day 0 of AZD1222 vaccination. The gene calls are TRBV9 and TRBJ1-5; D is unresolved. CDR3 in amino acids: CASSVSFNQPQHF. CDR3 sequence (DNA): TGTGCCAGCAGCGTGTCCTTCAATCAGCCCCAGCATTTT.